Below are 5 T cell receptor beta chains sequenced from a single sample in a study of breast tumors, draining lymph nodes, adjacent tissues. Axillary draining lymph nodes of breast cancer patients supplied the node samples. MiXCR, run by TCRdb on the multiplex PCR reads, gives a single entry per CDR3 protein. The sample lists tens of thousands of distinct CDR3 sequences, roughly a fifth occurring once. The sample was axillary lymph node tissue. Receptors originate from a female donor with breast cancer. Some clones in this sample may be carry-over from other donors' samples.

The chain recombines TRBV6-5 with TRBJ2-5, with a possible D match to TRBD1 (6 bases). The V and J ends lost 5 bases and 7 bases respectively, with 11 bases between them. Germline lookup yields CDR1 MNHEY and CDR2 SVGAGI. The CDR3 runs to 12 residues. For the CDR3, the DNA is TGTGCCAGCAGTCCAGGGGAAGGGACCCAGTACTTC. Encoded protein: CASSPGEGTQYF.

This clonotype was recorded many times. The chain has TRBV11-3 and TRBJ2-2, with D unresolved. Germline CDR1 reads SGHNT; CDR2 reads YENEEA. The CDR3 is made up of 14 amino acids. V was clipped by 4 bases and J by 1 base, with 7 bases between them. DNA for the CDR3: TGTGCCAGCAGCTCGGACGGGAACACCGGGGAGCTGTTTTTT. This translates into CASSSDGNTGELFF.

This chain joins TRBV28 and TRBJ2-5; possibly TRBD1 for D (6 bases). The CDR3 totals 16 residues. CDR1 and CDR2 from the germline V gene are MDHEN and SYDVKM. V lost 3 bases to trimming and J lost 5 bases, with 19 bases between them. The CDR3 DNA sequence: TGTGCCAGCAGTTTGGGGACCCGATTGGGGGCGGAGACCCAGTACTTC. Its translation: CASSLGTRLGAETQYF.

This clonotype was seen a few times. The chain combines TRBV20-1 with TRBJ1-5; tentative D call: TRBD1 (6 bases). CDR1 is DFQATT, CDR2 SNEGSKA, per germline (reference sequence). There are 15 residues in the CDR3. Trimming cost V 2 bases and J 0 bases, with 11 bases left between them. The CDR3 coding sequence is TGCAGTGCTAGAATCAGGGGTTATAGCAATCAGCCCCAGCATTTT. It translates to CSARIRGYSNQPQHF.

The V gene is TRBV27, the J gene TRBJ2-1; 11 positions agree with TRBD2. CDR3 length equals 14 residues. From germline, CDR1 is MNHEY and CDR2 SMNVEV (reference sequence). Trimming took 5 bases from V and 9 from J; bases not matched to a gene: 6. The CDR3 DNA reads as TGTGCCAGCAGTCCGTCGACTAGCGGGACTGAGCAGTTCTTC. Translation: CASSPSTSGTEQFF.